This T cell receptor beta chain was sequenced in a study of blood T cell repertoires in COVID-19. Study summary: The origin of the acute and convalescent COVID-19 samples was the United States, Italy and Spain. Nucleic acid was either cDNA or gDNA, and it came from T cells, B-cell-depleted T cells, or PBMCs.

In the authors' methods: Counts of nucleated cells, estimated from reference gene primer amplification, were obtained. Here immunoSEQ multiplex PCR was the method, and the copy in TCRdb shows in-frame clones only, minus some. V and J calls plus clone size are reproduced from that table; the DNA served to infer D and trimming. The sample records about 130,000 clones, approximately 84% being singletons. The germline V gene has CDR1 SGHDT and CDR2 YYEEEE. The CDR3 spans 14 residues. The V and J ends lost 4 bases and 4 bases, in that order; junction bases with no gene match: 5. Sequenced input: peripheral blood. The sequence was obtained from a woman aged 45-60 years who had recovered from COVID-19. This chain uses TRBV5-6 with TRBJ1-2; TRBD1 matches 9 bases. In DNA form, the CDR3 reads TGTGCCAGCAGCCCACAGGGGGCCCCCTATGGCTACACCTTC. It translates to CASSPQGAPYGYTF.